Below, 3 T cell receptor beta chains from the same sample are listed, as sequenced in a study of breast tumors, draining lymph nodes, adjacent tissues. Axillary draining lymph nodes of breast cancer patients supplied the node samples. TCRdb redid the calling of the multiplex PCR reads with MiXCR, one entry per CDR3 protein. Of fewer than 150,000 distinct CDR3 sequences in the sample, around 21% were seen once. Sequenced input: axillary lymph node tissue. Source of these receptors: a female donor with breast cancer. Some clones in this sample may be carry-over from other donors' samples.

The V gene is TRBV18, the J gene TRBJ2-4; TRBD1 agrees at 8 bases. Unmatched junction bases numbered 9, after V lost 4 bases and J lost 10 bases. Germline values: CDR1 KGHSH, CDR2 LQKENI. The CDR3 is made up of 14 amino acids. CDR3 protein: CASSLPGQELIQYF. The DNA for the CDR3 is TGTGCCAGCTCACTCCCGGGACAGGAGTTGATTCAGTACTTC.

The chain couples TRBV4-1 to TRBJ2-3; D is possibly TRBD2 (5 bases). CDR1 is MGHRA, CDR2 YSYEKL, per germline. With 0 bases removed from V and 7 bases from J, the gap between germline ends came to 17 bases. The CDR3 is 16 amino acids. The CDR3 region has the DNA TGCGCCAGCAGCCAAGAACAGAGGGCGGCAGGAAATACGCAGTATTTT. This translates into CASSQEQRAAGNTQYF.

Regarding this clonotype: A much more abundant neighbour one base away suggests this may be a read error. The chain has TRBV6-5 and TRBJ2-1, with D tentatively TRBD2 (5 bases). There are 18 residues in the CDR3. Looked up from germline, CDR1 is MNHEY and CDR2 is SVGAGI. The CDR3 DNA reads as TGTGCCAGCAGTTACTCTCGGCTAGCCACATCCTACTACAATGAGCGGTTCTTC. Amino acid sequence: CASSYSRLATSYYNERFF.